This T cell receptor (beta chain) was captured in a study of blood T cells in healthy people across ages. Combining a sample-barcoded 5' primer with a J-beta primer mix, a second PCR ran for about 7 to 11 cycles. Via MiXCR, TCRdb re-called the 5' RACE reads, giving one row per CDR3 protein. The table includes just over 1 million distinct CDR3 sequences, roughly 45% detected once. This clonotype has a count of ten or more. Trimming cost V 6 bases and J 6 bases; bases outside gene matches: 4. Germline V gives CDR1 SQVTM, CDR2 ANQGSEA. The CDR3 extends over 12 amino acids. The chain couples TRBV29-1 to TRBJ2-7, with 11 positions matching TRBD2. The TCR comes from a woman in her sixties in good health. The sample consisted of blood. CDR3 loop: CSVLAGGGEQYF. For the CDR3, the DNA is TGCAGCGTCCTAGCGGGAGGAGGCGAGCAGTACTTC.